This T cell receptor (beta chain) originates from a study of T cell clonotyping in hematopoietic cell transplantation. Study-level background: Pretransplant recipient samples were taken after cytoreduction. Study-wide findings and caveats: Broader posttransplant TCR repertoire diversity was predicted by graft donor and pretransplant recipient Inverse Simpson Index values.

About this clone itself: Antigen unknown.

Time point noted: recipient sample about 28 days before transplant, after cytoreduction. This CDR3 is 18 amino acids long. Germline V gives CDR1 SGDLS, CDR2 YYNGEE. V was pared by 4 bases and J by 4 bases, with 19 bases of the junction left unmatched. TCRdb's table, derived via immunoSEQ multiplex PCR, lists solely in-frame clones and lacks some. The top ten clones hold about 6.8% of a sample with roughly 30,000 clones, over 65% of them seen once. This chain uses TRBV9 with TRBJ2-7, with 8 bases lining up with TRBD1. The material sequenced was peripheral blood mononuclear cells, taken before stem cell transplant. The origin of this receptor is a woman younger than 45 with chronic myeloid leukemia. Some clones in this sample may be carry-over from other donors' samples. CDR3 nucleotide sequence: TGTGCCAGCAGCTCTGGGACAGGAACGATCTGGAGGCCTTACGAGCAGTACTTC. It encodes CASSSGTGTIWRPYEQYF. The variable domain in full, with the rest retrieved from reference TRBV9 and TRBJ2-7, is DSGVTQTPKHLITATGQRVTLRCSPRSGDLSVYWYQQSLDQGLQFLIQYYNGEERAKGNILERFSAQQFPDLHSELNLSSLELGDSALYFCASSSGTGTIWRPYEQYFGPGTRLTVT.